This TCR beta chain was captured in a study of monozygotic twins with inflammatory bowel disease. CDR1 is DFQATT, CDR2 SNEGSKA, per germline (reference sequence). This CDR3 is built from 15 residues. TCRdb reprocessed the 5' RACE reads, keeping one entry per CDR3 protein, no DNA. The sample has 300,000 to 400,000 distinct CDR3 sequences, and its top ten clones hold approximately 2%. In regard to this clonotype: The antigen remains unidentified.

Overall study findings and caveats: For IBD patients, clonotypes shared with others were fewer than for healthy twins, especially with disease activity. No single strong signal or clonotype associated with IBD was supported.

V and J are TRBV20-1 and TRBJ2-7; there is no DNA to check the TCRdb D call of TRBD2. The clonotype comes from a human donor with ulcerative colitis or Crohn's disease, or a healthy co-twin of an affected twin (not recorded which). Sequenced material: blood. This chain's CDR3 is CSARPAERGGAEQYF.